This T cell receptor beta chain was observed in a study of blood T cell repertoires in COVID-19. Clones were read by immunoSEQ multiplex PCR, and TCRdb kept only the in-frame ones, dropping some. The sample contains roughly 260,000 clones, approximately 83% of which appear only once. It was within 2 weeks before study entry that exposed participants met a COVID-19 case. Germline V gives CDR1 MGHDK, CDR2 SYGVNS. The CDR3 is 14 amino acids. The V end was cut by 2 bases, the J end by 2 bases, with 10 bases between. Sample: PBMCs or T cells enriched from blood (not recorded which). The V and J genes are TRBV25-1 and TRBJ2-7; tentatively, D is TRBD2 (6 bases). The clonotype originates from a middle-aged woman who had been exposed to COVID-19. For the CDR3, the DNA is TGTGCCAGCAGTGAAGGAGGGGTCGCCTACGAGCAGTACTTC. Protein product: CASSEGGVAYEQYF.